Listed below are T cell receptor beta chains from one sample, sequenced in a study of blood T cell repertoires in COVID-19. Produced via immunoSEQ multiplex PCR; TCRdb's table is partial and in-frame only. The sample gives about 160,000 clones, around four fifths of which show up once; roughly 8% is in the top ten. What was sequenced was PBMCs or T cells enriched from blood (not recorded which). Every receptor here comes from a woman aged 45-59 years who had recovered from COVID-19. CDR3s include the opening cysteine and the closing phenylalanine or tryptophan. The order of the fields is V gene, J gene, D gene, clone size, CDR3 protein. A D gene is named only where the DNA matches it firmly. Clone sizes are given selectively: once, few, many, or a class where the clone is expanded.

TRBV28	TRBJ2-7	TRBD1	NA	CASTSTGQGSPYEQYF
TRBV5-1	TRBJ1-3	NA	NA	CASSLQGSTQGNTIYF
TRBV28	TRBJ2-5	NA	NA	CASSSVSRQETQYF
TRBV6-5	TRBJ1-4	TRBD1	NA	CASSSGQGIEKLFF
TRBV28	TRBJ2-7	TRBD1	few	CATVDRGRSYEQYF
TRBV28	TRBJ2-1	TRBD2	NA	CASTPGLAGSGQFF
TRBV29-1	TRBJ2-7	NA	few	CSVANLGHNPSYEQYF
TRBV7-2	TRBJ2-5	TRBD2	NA	CASSLMGASGSETQYF
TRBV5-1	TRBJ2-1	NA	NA	CASSSQGPYNEQFF
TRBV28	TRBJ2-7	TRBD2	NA	CASYGRERNEQYF
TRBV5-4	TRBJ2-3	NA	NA	CASSLRGSSTDTQYF
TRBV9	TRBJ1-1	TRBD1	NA	CASSNQQGGPTEAFF
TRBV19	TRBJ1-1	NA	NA	CASSDAAQGMNTEAFF
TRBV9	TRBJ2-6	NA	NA	CASSPNEGIGGGAGANVLTF
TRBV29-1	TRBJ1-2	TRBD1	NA	CSVLDRGKYGYTF
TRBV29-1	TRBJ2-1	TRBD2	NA	CSVLPSGNEQFF
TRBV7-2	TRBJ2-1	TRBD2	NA	CASSTSGGLNEQFF
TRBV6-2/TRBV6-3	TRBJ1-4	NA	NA	CASSYGRVPNEKLFF
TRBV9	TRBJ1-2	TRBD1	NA	CASSAHGDRTYGYTF
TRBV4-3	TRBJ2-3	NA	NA	CASSQASSVNTDTQYF
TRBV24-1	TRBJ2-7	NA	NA	CATSVVGAGEQYF
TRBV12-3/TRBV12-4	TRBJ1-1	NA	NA	CASSLTGLSEAFF
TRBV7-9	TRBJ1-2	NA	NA	CASSLGDAGGYGYTF
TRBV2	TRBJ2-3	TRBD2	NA	CASSEGTGSETSGRARASTDTQYF
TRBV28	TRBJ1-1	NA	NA	CASSLKGYTEAFF
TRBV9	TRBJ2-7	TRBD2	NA	CASSVAPGGSYEQYF
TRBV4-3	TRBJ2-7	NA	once	CASSQEWGQGKTSGYEQYF
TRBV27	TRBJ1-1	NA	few	CASSSSVQGPIAFF
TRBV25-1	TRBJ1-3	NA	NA	CASSYSGNTIYF
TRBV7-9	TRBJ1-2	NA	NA	CASSPVGGIYGYTF
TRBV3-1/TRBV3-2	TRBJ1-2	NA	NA	CASSQPRQMWLTF
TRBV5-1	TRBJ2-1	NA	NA	CASSRSDSEDEQFF
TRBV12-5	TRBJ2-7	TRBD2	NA	CASGLVSSGGPPRQYF
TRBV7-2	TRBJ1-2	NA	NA	CASSTQTGYGYTF
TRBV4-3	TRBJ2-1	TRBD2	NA	CASSHPRLAASYNEQFF
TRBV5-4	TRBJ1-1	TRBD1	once	CASSLPGQGGHRNTEAFF
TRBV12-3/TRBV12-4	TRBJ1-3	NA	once	CASSYGFGNTIYF
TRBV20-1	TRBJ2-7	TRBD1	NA	CSASLPMTGVSYEQYF
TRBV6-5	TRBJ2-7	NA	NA	CASILGAMYEQYF
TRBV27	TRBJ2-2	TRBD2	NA	CASSPSGKGTGELFF